This T cell receptor beta chain was sequenced during a study of monozygotic twins with inflammatory bowel disease. TCRalpha and TCRbeta cDNA was put through two nested PCRs of roughly 16 and 10 cycles. After re-calling the 5' RACE reads, TCRdb lists one entry per CDR3 protein, DNA absent. This sample carries approximately 400,000 distinct CDR3 sequences, with about 2.4% going to the ten biggest clones. The sequenced sample consisted of blood. This receptor was taken from a human donor with ulcerative colitis or Crohn's disease, or a healthy co-twin of an affected twin (not recorded which).

CDR3 loop: CASSDGPLEYGYTF. The gene calls are TRBV5-6 and TRBJ1-2; TCRdb proposes TRBD1, but this gene call is untestable without DNA. The CDR3 is made up of 14 amino acids. CDR1 SGHDT and CDR2 YYEEEE come from the germline V gene. Complete variable domain (other parts from reference TRBV5-6 and TRBJ1-2): DAGVTQSPTHLIKTRGQQVTLRCSPKSGHDTVSWYQQALGQGPQFIFQYYEEEERQRGNFPDRFSGHQFPNYSSELNVNALLLGDSALYLCASSDGPLEYGYTFGSGTRLTVV.